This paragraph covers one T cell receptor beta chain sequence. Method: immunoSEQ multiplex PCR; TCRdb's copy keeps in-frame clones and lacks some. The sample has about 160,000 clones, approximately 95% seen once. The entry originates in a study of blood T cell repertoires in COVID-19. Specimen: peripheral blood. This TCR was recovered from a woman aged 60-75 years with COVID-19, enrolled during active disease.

This CDR3 reads CASRDTTGGRGEKLFF. As DNA, the CDR3 is TGCGCCAGCAGAGATACGACAGGGGGTCGGGGTGAAAAACTGTTTTTT. This chain connects TRBV10-2 to TRBJ1-4; 9 bases are shared with TRBD1. V lost 6 bases and J lost 7; bases outside the gene matches: 12. Looked up from germline, CDR1 is WSHSY and CDR2 is SAAADI. The CDR3 runs 16 residues.